This paragraph reports one T cell receptor beta chain. Its antigen is not yet known. Reading the germline V gene (reference sequence) gives CDR1 SGHAT and CDR2 FQDESV. Its CDR3 holds 15 amino acids, cysteine through phenylalanine. No DNA was logged. For each CD8+ T cell subset, flow sorting was done in triplicate, and some 300,000 cells per subset went directly into RLT lysis buffer. To exclude memory contaminants, naive CD8+ T cells were stringently defined as CD45RO-CCR7+CD27+CD95-. Peripheral blood mononuclear cells were isolated from buffy coats using standard density gradient centrifugation. A FACSAria III was used to flow-sort naive CXCR3-negative and CXCR3-positive CD8+ T cells. Total RNA was extracted from sorted cells using an RNeasy Mini Kit. The sequencer listed for this sample is NextSeq 550. The Human TCR Profiling Kit (MiLaboratory) was used to prepare UMI-labeled 5' RACE TRB cDNA libraries. The full amount of extracted RNA was used for cDNA synthesis, and the full amount of resulting cDNA was used for PCR amplification. The libraries were made side by side, with each library going through the same number of PCR cycles. As for the authors' bioinformatics: With a requirement of at least two reads per UMI, MIGEC and MiXCR extracted about 50,000 +/- 10,000 unique UMI-labeled TRB cDNA molecules per library. On average, around 40,000 +/- 10,000 functional in-frame TRB CDR3 nucleotide clonotypes lacking stop codons were found per library. After downsampling to 5000 UMI-labeled TRB molecules per sample, diversity metrics, including normalized Shannon-Wiener and Chao1, were computed in VDJtools. Clonotype-size-weighted physicochemical properties of the central five CDR3 residues (interaction energy, strength, volume and Kidera factor 4) were computed in VDJtools. Following reprocessing of the reads by TCRdb, the data hold one row per CDR3 protein sequence and no DNA is available. TCRdb's processing, not the authors' own work, is the source of the V and J calls. This sample's table carries 85,000 to 120,000 distinct CDR3 sequences. Clones ranked in the top ten supply 0.35% to 0.4% of the sample.

The source of the sample is a study of CXCR3-negative and CXCR3-positive naive CD8 T cells (dated by TCRdb to the late 2010s). Broadly, across the study: In total, roughly 140 million TRB reads were obtained, which works out to roughly 1.5 +/- 0.3 million reads per library. Data from ten to twelve donors, pooled across two independent experiments, went into the diversity and physicochemical repertoire analyses. The TRBV-TRBJ cluster analysis covered naive subsets from five or six donors and memory cells from 3 donors.

On the study overall, not on this receptor specifically: Surface CD5, linked to self-reactivity in mice, was comparable between naive subsets; TCR interaction strength was therefore also inferred from TRB CDR3 physicochemical properties. Freshly isolated PBMCs were used for most assays because CXCR3 expression partially decreased after cryopreservation. Naive CXCR3-negative and CXCR3-positive cells from the same donor showed similar TRBV-TRBJ usage, whereas memory cells showed distinct patterns. Repertoire diversity was comparably high in both naive subsets but much lower in memory CD8+ T cells. Compared with CXCR3-negative naive cells, CXCR3-positive naive cells had TRB CDR3s with higher hydrophobicity (lower Kidera factor 4), lower energy, and higher strength and volume indices.

The receptor comes from a human donor in good health. Some clones in this sample may be carry-over from other donors' samples. The sequence links TRBV11-1 to TRBJ2-1; the D call from TCRdb, TRBD1, cannot be confirmed without DNA. Specimen: naive CXCR3+ CD8+ T cells from blood. This sample's cell subset or site label indicates: CD45RO-CCR7+CD27+CD95- naive CD8+ T cells expressing CXCR3 (TNR3+). The CDR3 amino acid sequence is: CASSPTDRGRNEQFF. The variable domain in full, with residues beyond the CDR3 obtained from the reference TRBV11-1 and TRBJ2-1 genes, is EAEVAQSPRYKITEKSQAVAFWCDPISGHATLYWYRQILGQGPELLVQFQDESVVDDSQLPKDRFSAERLKGVDSTLKIQPAELGDSAMYLCASSPTDRGRNEQFFGPGTRLTVL.